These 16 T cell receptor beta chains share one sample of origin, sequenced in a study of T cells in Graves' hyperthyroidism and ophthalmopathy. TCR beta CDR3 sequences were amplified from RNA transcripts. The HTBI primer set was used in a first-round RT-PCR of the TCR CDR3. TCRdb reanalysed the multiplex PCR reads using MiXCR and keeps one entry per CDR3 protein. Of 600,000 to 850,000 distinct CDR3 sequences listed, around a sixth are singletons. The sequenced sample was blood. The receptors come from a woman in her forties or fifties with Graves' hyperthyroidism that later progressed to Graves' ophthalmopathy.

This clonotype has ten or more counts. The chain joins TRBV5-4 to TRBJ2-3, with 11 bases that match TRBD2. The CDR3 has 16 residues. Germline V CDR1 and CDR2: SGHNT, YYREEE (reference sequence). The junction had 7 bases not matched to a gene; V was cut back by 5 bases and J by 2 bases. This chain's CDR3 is CASSTPSGGFTDTQYF. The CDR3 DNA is TGTGCCAGCAGTACTCCTAGCGGGGGGTTCACAGATACGCAGTATTTT.

The DNA for the CDR3 is TGTGCCAGCAGAGGGGGACTAGCGGGGGGGTTAGCAGATACGCAGTATTTT. This translates into CASRGGLAGGLADTQYF. The chain links TRBV12-3 or TRBV12-4 to TRBJ2-3; 16 bases are a match to TRBD2. V was clipped by 6 bases and J by 4 bases; unmatched bases: 7. CDR3 length equals 17 residues.

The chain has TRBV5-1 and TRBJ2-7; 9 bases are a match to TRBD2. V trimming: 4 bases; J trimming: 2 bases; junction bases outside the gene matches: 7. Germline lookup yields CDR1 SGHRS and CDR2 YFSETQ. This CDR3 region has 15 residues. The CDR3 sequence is CASSNGLAGTYEQYF. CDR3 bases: TGCGCCAGCAGCAACGGCCTAGCGGGGACCTACGAGCAGTACTTC.

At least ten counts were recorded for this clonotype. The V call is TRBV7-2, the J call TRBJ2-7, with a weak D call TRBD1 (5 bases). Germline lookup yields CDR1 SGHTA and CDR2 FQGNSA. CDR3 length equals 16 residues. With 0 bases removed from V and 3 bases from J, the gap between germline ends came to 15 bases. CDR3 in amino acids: CASSLAVRGTGYEQYF. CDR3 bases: TGTGCCAGCAGCTTAGCGGTAAGGGGAACAGGCTACGAGCAGTACTTC.

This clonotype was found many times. CDR3 region: CASSFVRTGLGTEAFF. Here the CDR3 DNA reads TGTGCCAGCAGTTTCGTAAGGACAGGTTTGGGGACTGAAGCTTTCTTT. The chain joins TRBV12-3 or TRBV12-4 to TRBJ1-1; 7 nucleotides align to TRBD1. This CDR3 region has 16 residues. The junction had 12 bases not matched to a gene; V was cut back by 3 bases and J by 5 bases.

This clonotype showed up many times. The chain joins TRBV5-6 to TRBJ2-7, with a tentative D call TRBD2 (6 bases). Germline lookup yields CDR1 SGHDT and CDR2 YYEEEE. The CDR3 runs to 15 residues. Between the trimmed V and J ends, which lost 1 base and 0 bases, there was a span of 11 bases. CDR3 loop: CASSLSGGPSYEQYF. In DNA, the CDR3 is TGTGCCAGCAGCTTGTCCGGGGGACCCTCCTACGAGCAGTACTTC.

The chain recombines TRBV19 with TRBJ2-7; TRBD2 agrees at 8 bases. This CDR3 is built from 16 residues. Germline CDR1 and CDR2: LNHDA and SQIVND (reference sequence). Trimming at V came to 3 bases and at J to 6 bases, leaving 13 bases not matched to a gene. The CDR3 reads CASSIRRGGHSLEQYF. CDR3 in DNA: TGTGCCAGTAGTATTCGTCGGGGGGGCCATTCGCTCGAGCAGTACTTC. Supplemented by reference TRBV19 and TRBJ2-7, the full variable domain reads DGGITQSPKYLFRKEGQNVTLSCEQNLNHDAMYWYRQDPGQGLRLIYYSQIVNDFQKGDIAEGYSVSREKKESFPLTVTSAQKNPTAFYLCASSIRRGGHSLEQYFGPGTRLTVT.

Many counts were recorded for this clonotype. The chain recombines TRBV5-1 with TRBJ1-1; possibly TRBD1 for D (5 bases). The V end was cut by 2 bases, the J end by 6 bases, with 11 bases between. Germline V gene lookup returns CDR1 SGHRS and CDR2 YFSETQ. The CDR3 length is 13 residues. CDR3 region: CASSFEGWAEAFF. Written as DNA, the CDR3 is TGCGCCAGCAGCTTTGAGGGGTGGGCTGAAGCTTTCTTT.

CDR3 bases: TGTGCCAGCAGTGAGACTAGCGGGGGGGGTTACAATGAGCAGTTCTTC. Amino acids: CASSETSGGGYNEQFF. The genes are TRBV6-1 and TRBJ2-1; 14 nucleotides align to TRBD2. CDR3 size: 16 residues. Germline V gene data show CDR1 as MNHNS and CDR2 as SASEGT. The V gene end was trimmed by 3 bases and the J gene end by 4 bases; junction bases not matched to a gene: 2.

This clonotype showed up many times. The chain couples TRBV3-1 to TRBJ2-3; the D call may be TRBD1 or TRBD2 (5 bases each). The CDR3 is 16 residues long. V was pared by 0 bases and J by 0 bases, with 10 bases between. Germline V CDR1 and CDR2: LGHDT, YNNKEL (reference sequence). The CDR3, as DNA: TGTGCCAGCAGCCAAGACGGGGCAGTAAGCACAGATACGCAGTATTTT. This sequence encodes CASSQDGAVSTDTQYF.

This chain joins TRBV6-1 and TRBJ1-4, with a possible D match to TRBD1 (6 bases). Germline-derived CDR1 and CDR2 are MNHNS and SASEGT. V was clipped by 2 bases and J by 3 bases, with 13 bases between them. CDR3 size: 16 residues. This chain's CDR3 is CASSEWGQSSNEKLFF. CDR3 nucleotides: TGTGCCAGCAGTGAATGGGGACAATCCTCTAATGAAAAACTGTTTTTT.

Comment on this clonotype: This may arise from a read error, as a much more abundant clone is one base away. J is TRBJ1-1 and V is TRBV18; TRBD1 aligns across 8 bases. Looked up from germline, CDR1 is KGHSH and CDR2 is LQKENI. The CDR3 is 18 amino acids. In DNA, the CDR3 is TGTGCCAGCTCAACACCTGGGGCAGGGGGCTACGTGAACACTGAAGCTTTCTTT. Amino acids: CASSTPGAGGYVNTEAFF.

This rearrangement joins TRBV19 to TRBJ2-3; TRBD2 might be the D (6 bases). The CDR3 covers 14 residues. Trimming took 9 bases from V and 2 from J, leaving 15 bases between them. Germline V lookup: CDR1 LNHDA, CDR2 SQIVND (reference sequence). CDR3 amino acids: CASDLGGNTDTQYF. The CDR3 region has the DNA TGTGCCAGCGATCTCGGGGGAAACACAGATACGCAGTATTTT.

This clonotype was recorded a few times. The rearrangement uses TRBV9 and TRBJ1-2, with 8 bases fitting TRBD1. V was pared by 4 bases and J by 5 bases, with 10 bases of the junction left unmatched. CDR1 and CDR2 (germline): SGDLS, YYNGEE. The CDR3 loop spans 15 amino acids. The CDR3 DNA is TGTGCCAGCAGCACACAGGCCCAGGGGGCGTATGGCTACACCTTC. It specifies CASSTQAQGAYGYTF.

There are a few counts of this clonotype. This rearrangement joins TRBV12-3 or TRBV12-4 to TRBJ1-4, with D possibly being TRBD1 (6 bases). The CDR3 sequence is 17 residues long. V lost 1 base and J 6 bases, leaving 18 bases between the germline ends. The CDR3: CASSLVRGQDRHEKLFF. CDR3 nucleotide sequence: TGTGCCAGCAGTTTAGTTCGGGGGCAGGATCGACATGAAAAACTGTTTTTT.

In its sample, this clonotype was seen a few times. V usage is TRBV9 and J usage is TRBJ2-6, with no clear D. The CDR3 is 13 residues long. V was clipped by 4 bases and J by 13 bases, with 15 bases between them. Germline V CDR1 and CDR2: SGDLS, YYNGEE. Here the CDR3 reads CASSSTTVEVLTF. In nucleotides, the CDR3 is TGTGCCAGCAGCTCGACGACGGTAGAAGTCCTGACTTTC.